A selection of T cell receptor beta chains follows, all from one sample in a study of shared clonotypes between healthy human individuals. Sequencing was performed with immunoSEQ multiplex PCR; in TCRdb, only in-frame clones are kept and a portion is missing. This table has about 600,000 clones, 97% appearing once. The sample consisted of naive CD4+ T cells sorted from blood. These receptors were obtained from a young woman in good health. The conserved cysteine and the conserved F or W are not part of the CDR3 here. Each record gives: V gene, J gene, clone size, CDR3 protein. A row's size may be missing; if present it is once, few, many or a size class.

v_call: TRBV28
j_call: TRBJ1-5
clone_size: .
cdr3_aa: ASSLFRQGNQPQH

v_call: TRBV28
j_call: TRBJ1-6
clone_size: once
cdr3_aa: ASSSPGTGKVYH

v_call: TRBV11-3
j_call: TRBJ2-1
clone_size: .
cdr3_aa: ASSLGGLYNEQF

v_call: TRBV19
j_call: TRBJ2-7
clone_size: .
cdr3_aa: ASSIAGADEQY

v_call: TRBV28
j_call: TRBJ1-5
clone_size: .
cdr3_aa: ATGRVHSNQPQH

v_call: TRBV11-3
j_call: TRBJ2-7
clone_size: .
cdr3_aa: ASSLGLAGIDEQY

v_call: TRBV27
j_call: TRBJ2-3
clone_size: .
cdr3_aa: ASSFTGSTDTQY

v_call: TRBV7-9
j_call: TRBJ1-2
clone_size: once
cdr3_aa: ASSLSGREGYT

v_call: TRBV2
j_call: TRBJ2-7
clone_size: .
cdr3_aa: ASSRGLAGAVDEQY

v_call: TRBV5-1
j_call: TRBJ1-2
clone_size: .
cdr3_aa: ASNRDRGRYT

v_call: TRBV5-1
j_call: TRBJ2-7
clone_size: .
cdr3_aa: ASSPLAGGPGEQY

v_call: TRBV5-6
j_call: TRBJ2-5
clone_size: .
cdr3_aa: ASSYSPETPFQETQY

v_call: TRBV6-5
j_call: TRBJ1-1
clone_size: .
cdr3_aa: ASNWAANTEAF

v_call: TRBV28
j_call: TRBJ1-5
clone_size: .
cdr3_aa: ASIQGNQPQH

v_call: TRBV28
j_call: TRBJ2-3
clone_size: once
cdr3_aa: ASIAGTFTDTQY

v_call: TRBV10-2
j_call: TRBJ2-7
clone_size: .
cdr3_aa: ASSRQGAYEQY

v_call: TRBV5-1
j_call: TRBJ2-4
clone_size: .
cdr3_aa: ASSLPGQGSYNIQY

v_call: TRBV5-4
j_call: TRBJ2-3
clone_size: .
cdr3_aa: ASSSGLGQATDTQY